A single sample is the source of the 22 T cell receptor beta chains below, sequenced in a study of blood T cell repertoires in COVID-19 (dated by TCRdb to about 2020). Preparation of the library involved the immunoSEQ multiplex PCR assay. The source is immuneACCESS, and TCRdb retained only in-frame sequences with V and J called. Part of the clones is not carried over; for the studies checked, unresolved V genes explain less than half of this, and the remainder is unexplained. A total of a few hundred thousand clones appear in this sample, around 86% of them only once. The leading ten clones occupy 1% of the sample. Sequencing was performed on peripheral blood. These receptors were obtained from a man aged 45 to 65 with active or convalescent COVID-19.

Comments on this clone: A junction end diverges from the germline sequence, so it may reflect a read error. The V and J genes are TRBV7-3 and TRBJ2-1, with D maybe TRBD1 (5 bases). The germline V gene encodes CDR1 SGHTA and CDR2 FQGTGA. This CDR3 comprises 13 residues. The CDR3 DNA reads as TGTGCCAGCAGCCTAACCCCGTCAGGGGAGCAGTTCTTC. Protein sequence: CASSLTPSGEQFF.

In its sample, this clone was seen once. The rearrangement joins TRBV6-1 to TRBJ2-5; 10 nucleotides align to TRBD2. CDR3 length: 17 residues. Germline CDR1 and CDR2: MNHNS and SASEGT. Trimming cost V 3 bases and J 2 bases; bases outside gene matches: 9. In DNA form, the CDR3 reads TGTGCCAGCAGTGACACCGGGACTAGCGCAAATCAAGAGACCCAGTACTTC. Translated, it gives CASSDTGTSANQETQYF.

The V gene is TRBV6-5, the J gene TRBJ1-2; tentatively, D is TRBD1 (5 bases). Germline-derived CDR1 and CDR2 are MNHEY and SVGAGI. The CDR3 sequence is 13 residues long. V lost 7 bases and J lost 1, with 10 bases in between. CDR3 region: CASIPGGNYGYTF. The CDR3 DNA follows: TGTGCCAGCATCCCGGGGGGTAACTATGGCTACACCTTC.

V gene TRBV4-1 combines with J gene TRBJ2-1, with TRBD2 identical over 16 bases. The CDR3 runs 17 residues. The V gene's germline CDR1 is MGHRA and CDR2 YSYEKL. V shed 4 bases and J 8 bases; nucleotides not matched to a gene: 8. DNA for the CDR3: TGCGCCAGCAGCCTCACGCCGGGACTAGCGGGAGGGGATGAGCAGTTCTTC. This encodes CASSLTPGLAGGDEQFF.

This chain joins TRBV7-2 and TRBJ2-5; 12 bases align to TRBD2. Trimming removed 5 bases from V and 4 bases from J; junction bases left unmatched: 11. The CDR3 consists of 17 residues. Per germline, CDR1 SGHTA and CDR2 FQGNSA. The CDR3 DNA reads TGTGCCAGCAGCCTAGGACTAGCGGGGACCTCGGGAGAGACCCAGTACTTC. Amino acid sequence: CASSLGLAGTSGETQYF.

The chain joins TRBV7-8 to TRBJ1-5, with D perhaps matching TRBD1 (5 bases). The germline gives CDR1 SGHVS, CDR2 FQNEAQ. This CDR3 comprises 15 residues. V lost 1 base and J lost 4, with 11 bases in between. This CDR3 reads CASSLGTKDNQPQHF. The CDR3 DNA reads as TGTGCCAGCAGCTTAGGGACAAAAGATAATCAGCCCCAGCATTTT.

This rearrangement joins TRBV4-3 to TRBJ2-3; TRBD1 matches at 8 bases. The germline V gene encodes CDR1 LGHNA and CDR2 YSLEER. J was trimmed by 6 bases and V by 5 bases; bases with no gene match: 10. CDR3 length: 15 residues. Here the CDR3 DNA reads TGCGCCAGCAGCTACCAGGGGGCTGGTTCGGATACGCAGTATTTT. This sequence encodes CASSYQGAGSDTQYF.

The gene calls are TRBV29-1 and TRBJ2-7; D unresolved. Germline V gene sequence: CDR1 SQVTM, CDR2 ANQGSEA. This CDR3 contains 12 residues. The V and J ends lost 3 bases and 4 bases respectively, with 10 bases between them. CDR3 sequence (DNA): TGCAGCGTTGAGGGCGCTGAATACGAGCAGTACTTC. Translated, it gives CSVEGAEYEQYF.

The chain links TRBV29-1 to TRBJ2-5, with a possible D match to TRBD1 (5 bases). CDR1 is SQVTM and CDR2 is ANQGSEA in the germline V gene. The CDR3 totals 13 residues. V was cut by 1 base and J by 7 bases, with 13 bases left in between. The CDR3 DNA sequence: TGCAGCGTTGAAGCCAGGGCAAGAGGGACCCAGTACTTC. Translated: CSVEARARGTQYF.

The chain joins TRBV30 to TRBJ2-7; D not certain. The V end was cut by 2 bases, the J end by 2 bases, with 7 bases between. The CDR3 is made up of 12 amino acids. Germline V gene lookup returns CDR1 GTSNPN and CDR2 SVGIG (reference sequence). The CDR3 protein is CAWSKQPYEQYF. The CDR3 bases are TGTGCCTGGAGTAAGCAACCCTACGAGCAGTACTTC.

CDR3 loop: CASSVTGAIYQETQYF. CDR3 in DNA: TGTGCCAGCAGCGTCACAGGGGCGATATACCAAGAGACCCAGTACTTC. The genes are TRBV27 and TRBJ2-5, with 7 bases fitting TRBD1. The CDR3 has 16 residues. J gave up 0 bases and V 6 bases, and 10 bases lay outside the gene matches. Germline CDR1 and CDR2: MNHEY and SMNVEV (reference sequence).

The chain has TRBV5-1 and TRBJ2-7, with D possibly TRBD2 on 6 matching bases. This CDR3 spans 16 amino acids. The V gene's germline CDR1 is SGHRS and CDR2 YFSETQ. Trimming removed 0 bases at V and 0 bases at J, with 13 bases between. The CDR3 nucleotides read TGCGCCAGCAGCTTGGGCAGTGGGGGACTCTCCTACGAGCAGTACTTC. As protein: CASSLGSGGLSYEQYF.

V is TRBV28 and J is TRBJ1-2, with D tentatively TRBD1 (5 bases). Deletions cut 10 bases from V and 6 bases from J, with 21 bases between. CDR1 and CDR2 (germline): MDHEN, SYDVKM. The CDR3 spans 14 residues. CDR3 in DNA: TGTGCCACCACCCAGGTTTGGGGGGATCATGGCTACACCTTC. Translation gives CATTQVWGDHGYTF.

This chain links TRBV9 with TRBJ2-1, with TRBD2 identical over 9 bases. V shed 4 bases, J shed 7 bases, and the junction held 12 bases outside the gene matches. Germline assignment: CDR1 SGDLS and CDR2 YYNGEE. The CDR3 covers 16 residues. The CDR3 nucleotides read TGTGCCAGCAGCTCGCTTGGTCTAGCGGGGAGGAATGAGCAGTTCTTC. Its protein is CASSSLGLAGRNEQFF.

The chain couples TRBV9 to TRBJ2-1; 12 bases are a match to TRBD2. Trimming cost V 4 bases and J 8 bases; bases outside gene matches: 7. Germline V lookup: CDR1 SGDLS, CDR2 YYNGEE. The CDR3 contains 15 residues. CDR3 amino acids: CASSFGLAGQDEQFF. The CDR3 DNA follows: TGTGCCAGCAGCTTCGGACTAGCGGGGCAGGATGAGCAGTTCTTC. Based on the CDR3 plus reference TRBV9 and TRBJ2-1, the full variable domain is DSGVTQTPKHLITATGQRVTLRCSPRSGDLSVYWYQQSLDQGLQFLIQYYNGEERAKGNILERFSAQQFPDLHSELNLSSLELGDSALYFCASSFGLAGQDEQFFGPGTRLTVL.

A note on this clone: The junction departs from the called germline gene at one end, perhaps through a read error. CDR3 DNA sequence: TGTGCCAGCAACCCAGCGGGAGGGCCTGGTTTATCAATCTTC. Amino acid sequence: CASNPAGGPGLSIF. The chain joins TRBV28 to TRBJ2-7; 10 bases agree with TRBD2. The length of the CDR3 is 14 residues. Germline CDR1 MDHEN, CDR2 SYDVKM.

The chain links TRBV6-5 to TRBJ1-2, with D perhaps TRBD1 (5 bases). With 0 bases removed from V and 8 bases from J, the gap between germline ends came to 10 bases. Germline V gene lookup returns CDR1 MNHEY and CDR2 SVGAGI. CDR3 size: 13 residues. Here the CDR3 DNA reads TGTGCCAGCAGTTACTCGGGAGGGGTCGGCTACACCTTC. Protein product: CASSYSGGVGYTF.

The CDR3 region is CASSFSSPGNTIYF. The CDR3 DNA reads TGTGCCAGCAGTTTTTCCAGTCCTGGAAACACCATATATTTT. This chain uses TRBV6-5 with TRBJ1-3; D remains unclear. The germline gives CDR1 MNHEY, CDR2 SVGAGI. The CDR3 contains 14 residues. The V end was cut by 4 bases, the J end by 2 bases, with 9 bases between.

The chain couples TRBV6-1 to TRBJ1-6; D uncertain. This CDR3 comprises 15 residues. V shed 2 bases and J shed 5 bases, with 10 bases lying between them. CDR1 and CDR2 (germline): MNHNS, SASEGT. CDR3 sequence: CASSELGAHNSPLHF. For the CDR3, the DNA is TGTGCCAGCAGTGAACTGGGCGCGCATAATTCACCCCTCCACTTT.

The chain uses TRBV29-1 and TRBJ1-1; tentative D call: TRBD1 (5 bases). Trimming stripped 0 bases from V and 0 bases from J, with 17 bases between. The length of the CDR3 is 17 residues. Germline loops: CDR1 SQVTM, CDR2 ANQGSEA. Here the CDR3 reads CSVEDPGLQVMNTEAFF. CDR3 coding DNA: TGCAGCGTTGAAGATCCGGGCTTACAGGTGATGAACACTGAAGCTTTCTTT.

The V and J genes are TRBV4-3 and TRBJ1-2, with TRBD1 matching over 7 bases. Germline CDR1 LGHNA, CDR2 YSLEER. The length of the CDR3 is 15 residues. V lost 0 bases and J lost 7; bases outside the gene matches: 8. CDR3 amino acids: CASSQDTGAVGGYTF. The DNA for the CDR3 is TGCGCCAGCAGCCAAGATACAGGGGCGGTCGGTGGCTACACCTTC.

The rearrangement joins TRBV7-8 to TRBJ2-2, with 15 nucleotides matching TRBD2. V lost 4 bases and J lost 4; bases outside the gene matches: 10. The germline V gene encodes CDR1 SGHVS and CDR2 FQNEAQ. The CDR3 runs 19 residues. As DNA, the CDR3 is TGTGCCAGCAGCTCCTTGGGGACTAGCGGGGGGATCGTCACCGGGGAGCTGTTTTTT. Translating gives CASSSLGTSGGIVTGELFF.